Following are 7 T cell receptor beta chains from one sample sequenced in a study of T-cell memory formation after mild COVID-19. MiXCR, run by TCRdb on the 5' RACE reads, gives a single entry per CDR3 protein. The repertoire includes hundreds of thousands of distinct CDR3 sequences, roughly 17% of them detected once, and around 12% sits in the top ten. The sample consisted of PBMCs or a T cell subset sorted from them (not recorded which). Every receptor here comes from an adult woman who had mild COVID-19 (a few samples of this study predate the infection). Cell type and time point are not known.

CDR3 DNA: TGTGCCAGCAGCCCCCACAGGGGGCAAGAGACCCAGTACTTC. It codes for CASSPHRGQETQYF. The rearrangement links TRBV12-3 or TRBV12-4 to TRBJ2-5; 8 bases are a match to TRBD1. There are 14 residues in the CDR3. J was trimmed by 2 bases and V by 6 bases; bases with no gene match: 5.

The chain recombines TRBV29-1 with TRBJ2-7; tentatively, D is TRBD1 (6 bases). V lost 7 bases and J lost 6, with 13 bases in between. Germline V gene sequence: CDR1 SQVTM, CDR2 ANQGSEA. The CDR3 covers 11 residues. The chain's CDR3 is CSAEGDTEQYF. The DNA of the CDR3 is TGCAGCGCGGAAGGGGACACCGAGCAGTACTTC.

V and J are TRBV27 and TRBJ2-6; 7 bases are shared with TRBD1. The CDR3 is 14 amino acids. CDR1 is MNHEY, CDR2 SMNVEV, per germline (reference sequence). The V gene end was trimmed by 7 bases and the J gene end by 2 bases; junction bases not matched to a gene: 2. The chain's CDR3 is CASTDRAGANVLTF. CDR3 DNA: TGTGCCAGCACCGACAGGGCTGGGGCCAACGTCCTGACTTTC.

V usage is TRBV4-1 and J usage is TRBJ1-1, with a tentative D call TRBD1 (6 bases). The V gene lost 2 bases and the J gene lost 3 bases, with 19 bases spanning the gap. This CDR3 contains 17 residues. Looked up from germline, CDR1 is MGHRA and CDR2 is YSYEKL. The CDR3 DNA follows: TGCGCCAGCAGCCAATTTATATTCGGGGGCCTCGACACTGAAGCTTTCTTT. It yields the protein CASSQFIFGGLDTEAFF.

This chain links TRBV19 with TRBJ2-7, with TRBD1 matching 7 bases. CDR3 length: 14 amino acids. Germline trimming cut 10 bases from V and 1 base from J; bases unmatched to any gene: 10. The germline V gene encodes CDR1 LNHDA and CDR2 SQIVND (reference sequence). CDR3 bases: TGTGCCACCGAGACAGGGAGTGAGTCCTACGAGCAGTACTTC. This translates into CATETGSESYEQYF.

The V and J genes are TRBV7-6 and TRBJ2-3; 8 bases fit TRBD1. The CDR3 is 17 residues long. After removal of 2 bases from V and 0 bases from J, the junction contained 7 bases not matched to a gene. Germline V gene lookup returns CDR1 SGHVS and CDR2 FNYEAQ. CDR3: CASSLTTGTGSTDTQYF. The CDR3 region has the DNA TGTGCCAGCAGCTTAACGACCGGGACAGGTAGCACAGATACGCAGTATTTT.

This chain links TRBV5-5 with TRBJ1-2; D may be TRBD1 (5 bases). Deletions cut 0 bases from V and 7 bases from J, with 13 bases between. The CDR3 consists of 14 residues. CDR1 is SGHKS and CDR2 is YYEKEE in the germline V gene (reference sequence). The CDR3 coding sequence is TGTGCCAGCAGCTTGGGAGGGGATTCGTCTGGCTACACCTTC. This sequence encodes CASSLGGDSSGYTF.